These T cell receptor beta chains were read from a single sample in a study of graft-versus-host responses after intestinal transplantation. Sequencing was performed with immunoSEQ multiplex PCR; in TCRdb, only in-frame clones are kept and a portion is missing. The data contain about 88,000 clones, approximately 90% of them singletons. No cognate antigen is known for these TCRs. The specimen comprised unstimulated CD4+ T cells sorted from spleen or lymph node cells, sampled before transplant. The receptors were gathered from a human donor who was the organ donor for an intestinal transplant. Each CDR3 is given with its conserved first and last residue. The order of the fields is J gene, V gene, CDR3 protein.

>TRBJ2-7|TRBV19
CASSQVGGTFPYEQYF
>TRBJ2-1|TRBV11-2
CASSLGLAGHNEQFF
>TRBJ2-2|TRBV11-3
CASSVWTGITGELFF
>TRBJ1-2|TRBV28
CASSLPGLGYGYTF
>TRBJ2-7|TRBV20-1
CSAVTGDEQYF
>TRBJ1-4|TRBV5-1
CASSFGRGGEKLFF
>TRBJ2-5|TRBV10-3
CAISAGASGRGETQYF
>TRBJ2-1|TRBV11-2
CASSQGTSGTYNEQFF
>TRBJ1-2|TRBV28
CASRRDRANYGYTF
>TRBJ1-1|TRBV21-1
CASSKLKPGQGGSTEAFF
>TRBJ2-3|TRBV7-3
CASSLRQGTDTQYF
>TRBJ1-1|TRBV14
CASSRLSGKTNTEAFF
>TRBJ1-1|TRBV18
CASSPGVGTINTEAFF
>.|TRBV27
CASSPRGGPTYEQYF
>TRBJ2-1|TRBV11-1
CASSLLAVSYNEQFF
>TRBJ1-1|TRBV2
CASSDLGTANTEAFF
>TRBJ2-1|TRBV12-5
CASGFGTSVVYNEQFF
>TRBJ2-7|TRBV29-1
CSVSRQGHEQYF
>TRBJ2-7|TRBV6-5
CASSRYSYEQYF
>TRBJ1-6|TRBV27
CASSLMSVNSPLHF
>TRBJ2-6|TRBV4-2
CASSQDRGGPSSGANVLTF
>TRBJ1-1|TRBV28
CASSLGGALSDTEAFF
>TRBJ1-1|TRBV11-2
CASSRPDRDEAFF
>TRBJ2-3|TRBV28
CASSLFRRADTQYF
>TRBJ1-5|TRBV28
CASSLRRKQPQHF
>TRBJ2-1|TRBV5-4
CASSLGQLSYNEQFF
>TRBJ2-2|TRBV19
CASRTSSTGELFF
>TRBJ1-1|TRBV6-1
CATQTGLNTEAFF
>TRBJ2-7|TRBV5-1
CASSPRGGPIYEQYF
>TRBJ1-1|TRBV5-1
CASSLSDPRGSTEAFF
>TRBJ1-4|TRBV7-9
CASSLVGQGGPAIEKLFF
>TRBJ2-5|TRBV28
CASSSPGTTQETQYF